These T cell receptor beta chains were read from a single sample in a study of radiotherapy plus CTLA-4 blockade in lung cancer. The protocol was immunoSEQ multiplex PCR, while the TCRdb copy is restricted to in-frame clones and leaves out a portion. The table includes 45,000 to 55,000 clones, under 85% detected once. Material: peripheral blood, obtained from a patient treated with radiotherapy plus ipilimumab. These receptors all stem from a human donor with non-small cell lung cancer who had a partial response to radiotherapy plus ipilimumab. Both conserved end residues are part of each CDR3. The order of the fields is V gene, J gene, clone size, D gene, CDR3 DNA, CDR3 protein. The D gene is left open where the match is weak. Some rows have no size entry. The others give once, few or many, or a class for an expanded clone.

V gene: TRBV6-1
J gene: TRBJ2-5
clone size: -
D gene: TRBD1
CDR3 DNA: TGTGCCAGCAGCAGGACAGGCCAAGAGACCCAGTACTTC
CDR3 protein: CASSRTGQETQYF

V gene: TRBV18
J gene: TRBJ1-1
clone size: -
D gene: -
CDR3 DNA: TGTGCCAGCTCATTGCCGGGACAGAACACTGAAGCTTTCTTT
CDR3 protein: CASSLPGQNTEAFF

V gene: TRBV7-6
J gene: TRBJ2-7
clone size: -
D gene: -
CDR3 DNA: TGTGCCAGCAGCACCCCTACAGGGAACTCGGGCTCCTACGAGCAGTACTTC
CDR3 protein: CASSTPTGNSGSYEQYF

V gene: TRBV30
J gene: TRBJ1-3
clone size: -
D gene: -
CDR3 DNA: TGTGCCTGGAGCCAGGGCTTGGGAAACACCATATATTTT
CDR3 protein: CAWSQGLGNTIYF

V gene: TRBV7-2
J gene: TRBJ2-7
clone size: -
D gene: -
CDR3 DNA: TGTGCCAGCAGCTTAGATCGGCTAGTAGCCGAGCAGTACTTC
CDR3 protein: CASSLDRLVAEQYF

V gene: TRBV7-8
J gene: TRBJ1-2
clone size: -
D gene: TRBD1
CDR3 DNA: TGTGCCAGCAGCTCCTACAGGGGGAGGGGCTATGGCTACACCTTC
CDR3 protein: CASSSYRGRGYGYTF

V gene: TRBV5-4
J gene: TRBJ2-2
clone size: -
D gene: TRBD1
CDR3 DNA: TGTGCCAGCAGCCCCCAAGGACAGGGGGCTGTCGGGGAGCTGTTTTTT
CDR3 protein: CASSPQGQGAVGELFF

V gene: TRBV9
J gene: TRBJ1-3
clone size: -
D gene: -
CDR3 DNA: TGTGCCAGCAGCGGGGACTACTCTGGAAACACCATATATTTT
CDR3 protein: CASSGDYSGNTIYF

V gene: TRBV2
J gene: TRBJ1-4
clone size: -
D gene: TRBD1
CDR3 DNA: TGTGCCAGCAGAGGGGGGACAGGGACCGAAAAACTGTTTTTT
CDR3 protein: CASRGGTGTEKLFF

V gene: TRBV15
J gene: TRBJ1-1
clone size: -
D gene: TRBD1
CDR3 DNA: TGTGCCACCAGCAGGACCGGACAGGGAGAGAACACTGAAGCTTTCTTT
CDR3 protein: CATSRTGQGENTEAFF

V gene: TRBV2
J gene: TRBJ1-5
clone size: -
D gene: -
CDR3 DNA: TGTGCCAGCAGTCCCGACGGAGGCAATCAGCCCCAGCATTTT
CDR3 protein: CASSPDGGNQPQHF

V gene: TRBV5-1
J gene: TRBJ1-4
clone size: -
D gene: TRBD1
CDR3 DNA: TGCGCCAGCAGCTGGGACAGTCAGAACGGGGAAAAACTGTTTTTT
CDR3 protein: CASSWDSQNGEKLFF

V gene: TRBV27
J gene: TRBJ2-1
clone size: -
D gene: -
CDR3 DNA: TGTGCCAGCAGTTTAAGGCTAGTGGTCCATGAGCAGTTCTTC
CDR3 protein: CASSLRLVVHEQFF

V gene: TRBV6-6
J gene: TRBJ2-7
clone size: -
D gene: TRBD1
CDR3 DNA: TGTGCCAGCAGTACCACCGGGACAGGCGGCTACGAGCAGTACTTC
CDR3 protein: CASSTTGTGGYEQYF

V gene: TRBV28
J gene: TRBJ1-1
clone size: -
D gene: -
CDR3 DNA: TGTGCCAGCAGTCAACAGGGAGTAGAAGCTTTCTTT
CDR3 protein: CASSQQGVEAFF

V gene: TRBV5-6
J gene: TRBJ2-6
clone size: -
D gene: TRBD1
CDR3 DNA: TGTGCCAGCAGCTACCGACAGGGTTCGTACGGGGCCAACGTCCTGACTTTC
CDR3 protein: CASSYRQGSYGANVLTF

V gene: TRBV6-5
J gene: TRBJ1-2
clone size: -
D gene: -
CDR3 DNA: TGTGCCAGCGGTTTGACAGGTGCCTATGGCTACACCTTC
CDR3 protein: CASGLTGAYGYTF

V gene: TRBV11-1
J gene: TRBJ1-5
clone size: -
D gene: TRBD1
CDR3 DNA: TGTGCCAGCAGCTTACGGGACAGGGGATCCAATCAGCCCCAGCATTTT
CDR3 protein: CASSLRDRGSNQPQHF

V gene: TRBV5-1
J gene: TRBJ1-4
clone size: -
D gene: -
CDR3 DNA: TGCGCCAGCAGCTTGAATACAGGGACTAATGAAAAACTGTTTTTT
CDR3 protein: CASSLNTGTNEKLFF

V gene: TRBV30
J gene: TRBJ1-5
clone size: few
D gene: -
CDR3 DNA: TGTGCCTGGAGTCTAGGGGGTGCTCAGCCCCAGCATTTT
CDR3 protein: CAWSLGGAQPQHF

V gene: TRBV27
J gene: TRBJ2-3
clone size: -
D gene: TRBD1
CDR3 DNA: TGTGCCAGCAGTTTCCTGACAGGGTTGAGCACAGATACACAGTATTTT
CDR3 protein: CASSFLTGLSTDTQYF

V gene: TRBV5-4
J gene: TRBJ2-7
clone size: once
D gene: TRBD2
CDR3 DNA: TGTGCCAGCAGCACGGGACTAGCGGGGGGCTACGAGCAGTACTTC
CDR3 protein: CASSTGLAGGYEQYF

V gene: TRBV5-5
J gene: TRBJ2-2
clone size: -
D gene: TRBD2
CDR3 DNA: TGTGCCAGCAGCTTAGGAGCGGGGGGCACCGGGGAGCTGTTTTTT
CDR3 protein: CASSLGAGGTGELFF

V gene: TRBV5-8
J gene: TRBJ2-1
clone size: few
D gene: -
CDR3 DNA: TGTGCCAGCAGCTTGGGCGGGCGCACCTACAATGAGCAGTTCTTC
CDR3 protein: CASSLGGRTYNEQFF

V gene: TRBV6-1
J gene: TRBJ1-2
clone size: -
D gene: -
CDR3 DNA: TGTGCCAGCAGTGAGTCAGGGGTGGGCTACACCTTC
CDR3 protein: CASSESGVGYTF

V gene: TRBV7-2
J gene: TRBJ2-5
clone size: -
D gene: -
CDR3 DNA: TGTGCCAGCAGCCGGAGGGGACAGCAAGAGACCCAGTACTTC
CDR3 protein: CASSRRGQQETQYF

V gene: TRBV5-1
J gene: TRBJ1-6
clone size: -
D gene: TRBD1
CDR3 DNA: TGCGCCAGCAGCTTGACAGGGGGCGGCAATTCACCCCTCCACTTT
CDR3 protein: CASSLTGGGNSPLHF

V gene: TRBV19
J gene: TRBJ2-1
clone size: -
D gene: TRBD2
CDR3 DNA: TGTGCCAGTAGTATGGCCACGAGCGGGGTTAACTACAATGAGCAGTTCTTC
CDR3 protein: CASSMATSGVNYNEQFF

V gene: TRBV5-1
J gene: TRBJ2-5
clone size: -
D gene: -
CDR3 DNA: TGCGCCAGCAGTGGGTGGGACAATACACAAGAGACCCAGTACTTC
CDR3 protein: CASSGWDNTQETQYF

V gene: TRBV7-9
J gene: TRBJ1-2
clone size: once
D gene: -
CDR3 DNA: TGTGCCAGCACCTCAGACAGCCGAGCTTACTATGGCTACACCTTC
CDR3 protein: CASTSDSRAYYGYTF

V gene: TRBV19
J gene: TRBJ1-2
clone size: few
D gene: -
CDR3 DNA: TGTGCCAGTAGTAGCGGACAGTTTCCGTCGGGCTACACCTTC
CDR3 protein: CASSSGQFPSGYTF

V gene: TRBV6-5
J gene: TRBJ1-3
clone size: -
D gene: -
CDR3 DNA: TGTGCCAGCAGTTACTCGAGCGGGAGTGGAAACACCATATATTTT
CDR3 protein: CASSYSSGSGNTIYF

V gene: TRBV11-2
J gene: TRBJ2-7
clone size: -
D gene: TRBD1
CDR3 DNA: TGTGCCAGCAGCAAGACTGACAGGGGGCCCTACGAGCAGTACTTC
CDR3 protein: CASSKTDRGPYEQYF

V gene: TRBV6-5
J gene: TRBJ1-1
clone size: -
D gene: -
CDR3 DNA: TGTGCCAGCAGTTACGGGGGGTACGGGAACACTGAAGCTTTCTTT
CDR3 protein: CASSYGGYGNTEAFF

V gene: TRBV5-8
J gene: TRBJ1-5
clone size: -
D gene: -
CDR3 DNA: TGTGCCAGCAGCCCAGTACATAGCAGTAATCAGCCCCAGCATTTT
CDR3 protein: CASSPVHSSNQPQHF

V gene: TRBV7-3
J gene: TRBJ1-1
clone size: -
D gene: -
CDR3 DNA: TGTGCCAGCAGCCAGGGGCAGGGCTTGAACACTGAAGCTTTCTTT
CDR3 protein: CASSQGQGLNTEAFF

V gene: TRBV11-2
J gene: TRBJ2-7
clone size: -
D gene: TRBD1
CDR3 DNA: TGTGCCAGCAGCCCACTAGGGGACAGGGGCTACGAGCAGTACTTC
CDR3 protein: CASSPLGDRGYEQYF

V gene: TRBV7-3
J gene: TRBJ2-1
clone size: -
D gene: TRBD1
CDR3 DNA: TGTGCCAGCAGCTTAAGACAGGGTTCCTACAATGAGCAGTTCTTC
CDR3 protein: CASSLRQGSYNEQFF

V gene: TRBV9
J gene: TRBJ1-1
clone size: -
D gene: TRBD1
CDR3 DNA: TGTGCCAGCAACCCAGGACAGGGAGCAACTGAAGCTTTCTTT
CDR3 protein: CASNPGQGATEAFF

V gene: TRBV6-1
J gene: TRBJ1-5
clone size: -
D gene: -
CDR3 DNA: TGTGCCAGCAGTGTTAGTTCCACGGGATATAGCAATCAGCCCCAGCATTTT
CDR3 protein: CASSVSSTGYSNQPQHF

V gene: TRBV28
J gene: TRBJ2-7
clone size: -
D gene: -
CDR3 DNA: TGTGCCAGCAGCCGTCAGGACACGATTTCCTACGAGCAGTACTTC
CDR3 protein: CASSRQDTISYEQYF

V gene: TRBV5-1
J gene: TRBJ2-3
clone size: -
D gene: -
CDR3 DNA: TGCGCCAGCAGCATTTCAGGGGGGCCAGATACGCAGTATTTT
CDR3 protein: CASSISGGPDTQYF

V gene: TRBV5-6
J gene: TRBJ1-2
clone size: -
D gene: TRBD1
CDR3 DNA: TGTGCCAGCAGCTTGGCCACAGGGGACCCTACCTATGGCTACACCTTC
CDR3 protein: CASSLATGDPTYGYTF

V gene: TRBV19
J gene: TRBJ1-1
clone size: -
D gene: -
CDR3 DNA: TGTGCCAGTACCCCGGTGACCGGGACACCGAACACTGAAGCTTTCTTT
CDR3 protein: CASTPVTGTPNTEAFF

V gene: TRBV28
J gene: TRBJ2-2
clone size: -
D gene: TRBD1
CDR3 DNA: TGTGCCAGCAGTTTCAGGGGGACCGGGGAGCTGTTTTTT
CDR3 protein: CASSFRGTGELFF

V gene: TRBV5-4
J gene: TRBJ2-7
clone size: once
D gene: -
CDR3 DNA: TGTGCCAGCAGCTTTCAGAGGGAGCAGTACTTC
CDR3 protein: CASSFQREQYF

V gene: TRBV5-8
J gene: TRBJ1-2
clone size: -
D gene: TRBD1
CDR3 DNA: TGTGCCAGCAGCCCGACCGGACAGGGATCCTATGGCTACACCTTC
CDR3 protein: CASSPTGQGSYGYTF

V gene: TRBV4-2
J gene: TRBJ1-5
clone size: -
D gene: -
CDR3 DNA: TGTGCCAGCAGCCCGATGGGGAGGGGCGAACATCAGCCCCAGCATTTT
CDR3 protein: CASSPMGRGEHQPQHF

V gene: TRBV28
J gene: TRBJ1-1
clone size: -
D gene: TRBD1
CDR3 DNA: TGTGCCAGCAGGAGGACAGGGGATTCCGCTGAAGCTTTCTTT
CDR3 protein: CASRRTGDSAEAFF

V gene: TRBV7-3
J gene: TRBJ2-2
clone size: -
D gene: -
CDR3 DNA: TGTGCCAGCAGCTTTCGGGAGACCGGGGAGCTGTTTTTT
CDR3 protein: CASSFRETGELFF

V gene: TRBV18
J gene: TRBJ1-4
clone size: -
D gene: TRBD1
CDR3 DNA: TGTGCCAGCTCACCGGACAGGGTTTTAGATGAAAAACTGTTTTTT
CDR3 protein: CASSPDRVLDEKLFF